This T cell receptor (beta chain) was sequenced for a study of T cells in Graves' hyperthyroidism and ophthalmopathy. There were TCR beta CDR3 regions amplified from RNA transcripts. Primed by the HTBI set, a first-round RT-PCR was run on the TCR CDR3. TCRdb re-derived calls from the multiplex PCR reads in MiXCR, one entry per CDR3 protein. The table records about 500,000 distinct CDR3 sequences, around an eighth of them present only once. Trimming took 4 bases from V and 0 from J, leaving 17 bases between them. This CDR3 contains 16 residues. Per the germline V gene, CDR1 is SGHNT and CDR2 is YYREEE (reference sequence).

The sample comprised blood. The chain is built from TRBV5-4 and TRBJ2-7, with unresolved D. This clonotype was sampled from a woman younger than 35 with Graves' hyperthyroidism. CDR3 DNA sequence: TGTGCCAGCAGCGACCCTCTGGCGGATCGCTCCTACGAGCAGTACTTC. It specifies CASSDPLADRSYEQYF.